This TCR beta chain was identified during a study of cytomegalovirus exposure and HLA in healthy donors. This clone was seen only a few times. Its specificity is unknown. Researchers ran the PCR with 60 Vbeta and 13 Jbeta primers. TCRdb's table, derived via immunoSEQ multiplex PCR, lists solely in-frame clones and lacks some. Here the sample spans some 140,000 clones, roughly 80% being singletons. CDR1 and CDR2 from the germline V gene are MNHEY and SVGAGI. V was clipped by 7 bases and J by 1 base; unmatched bases: 5. The CDR3 contains 15 residues. Study results and limitations: A few of the chains that were CMV-associated were confirmed in vitro to be specific for CMV antigens. Using the classifier, cytomegalovirus status was reportedly diagnosed with high specificity and sensitivity. As a later analysis showed, several of the most significant clusters appeared to be linked to common viral pathogens.

The V and J genes are TRBV6-5 and TRBJ2-3; 10 nucleotides match TRBD1. Sample: PBMCs. The clonotype was recovered from a man between 45 and 60 years old in good health and CMV-seronegative. The CDR3 sequence is CASTVGTGGTDTQYF. The CDR3 DNA reads TGTGCCAGCACTGTGGGGACAGGGGGCACAGATACGCAGTATTTT.